The 21 T cell receptor beta chains reported below all come from one sample, sequenced in a study of identical twins. From the 5' RACE reads, TCRdb called clonotypes with MiXCR, one entry per CDR3 protein. The sample holds roughly 240,000 distinct CDR3 sequences, approximately 7.9% seen once. A further study also used this sample, focusing on yellow fever vaccine responses in identical twins.

The source material was CD8+ T cells sorted from blood. Source of these receptors: a woman aged 18 to 35 in good health.

This clonotype was found a few times. The chain is built from TRBV29-1 and TRBJ2-3, with D possibly matching TRBD1 (5 bases). This CDR3 has 12 amino acids. V lost 2 bases, J lost 5 bases, and 8 bases lay in between. Germline CDR1 reads SQVTM; CDR2 reads ANQGSEA. This CDR3 is CSVEQQEDTQYF. In nucleotides, the CDR3 is TGCAGCGTTGAACAACAGGAAGATACGCAGTATTTT.

The chain recombines TRBV15 with TRBJ2-2, with D hard to call. This CDR3 has 15 residues. The ends were cut back, 4 bases at V and 1 base at J, with 10 bases in the middle. The germline CDR1 and CDR2 sequences are LNHNV and YYDKDF (reference sequence). This CDR3 reads CATSKRGLNTGELFF. In DNA, the CDR3 is TGTGCCACCAGCAAAAGAGGCCTGAACACCGGGGAGCTGTTTTTT.

V gene TRBV28 combines with J gene TRBJ2-7; no clear D. CDR3 size: 12 residues. Germline V gene data show CDR1 as MDHEN and CDR2 as SYDVKM. V gave up 6 bases and J gave up 2 bases, with 8 bases separating them. In DNA, the CDR3 is TGTGCCAGCAGCCCGGCGGCCTACGAGCAGTACTTC. Its translation is CASSPAAYEQYF. The full variable domain, its missing parts supplied by reference TRBV28 and TRBJ2-7, is DVKVTQSSRYLVKRTGEKVFLECVQDMDHENMFWYRQDPGLGLRLIYFSYDVKMKEKGDIPEGYSVSREKKERFSLILESASTNQTSMYLCASSPAAYEQYFGPGTRLTVT.

This clonotype has more than one count but fewer than ten. The rearrangement uses TRBV19 and TRBJ2-7, with D hard to call. Germline CDR1 and CDR2: LNHDA and SQIVND (reference sequence). V was pared by 3 bases and J by 3 bases, with 9 bases between. The CDR3 extends over 13 amino acids. In DNA, the CDR3 is TGTGCCAGTAGTATGAGGAGAAACTACGAGCAGTACGTC. Translation gives CASSMRRNYEQYV.

The sample holds a few counts of this clonotype. The V and J genes are TRBV10-3 and TRBJ2-5; 7 nucleotides line up with TRBD2. V was clipped by 3 bases and J by 2 bases; unmatched bases: 6. This CDR3 is 15 amino acids long. Germline CDR1 reads ENHRY; CDR2 reads SYGVKD. The CDR3 sequence: CAISEAGREQETQYF. CDR3 sequence (DNA): TGTGCCATCAGTGAAGCGGGGAGGGAGCAAGAGACCCAGTACTTC.

This clonotype was observed many times. This sequence joins TRBV4-2 and TRBJ2-2; tentatively, D is TRBD2 (6 bases). From germline, CDR1 is LGHNA and CDR2 YNFKEQ. CDR3 length: 15 amino acids. The V end was cut by 0 bases, the J end by 6 bases, with 11 bases between. The CDR3 loop is CASSQESGEAGELFF. The DNA of the CDR3 is TGTGCCAGCAGCCAAGAATCGGGGGAGGCCGGGGAGCTGTTTTTT.

There are a few counts of this clonotype. The chain uses TRBV20-1 and TRBJ1-1, with D unresolved. Germline-derived CDR1 and CDR2 are DFQATT and SNEGSKA (reference sequence). The V end was cut by 7 bases, the J end by 6 bases, with 9 bases between. The CDR3 length is 10 residues. The CDR3 loop reads CSVNNAEAFF. Here the CDR3 DNA reads TGCAGTGTAAATAACGCTGAAGCTTTCTTT.

This clonotype was observed a handful of times. In nucleotides, the CDR3 is TGTGCCAGCAGTCCCTATAGCGGAACTACCTACGAGCAGTACTTC. Its translation is CASSPYSGTTYEQYF. The chain employs TRBV12-3 or TRBV12-4 and TRBJ2-7; a weak D match, TRBD2 (6 bases). Trimming removed 5 bases from V and 2 bases from J, with 16 bases in between. This CDR3 has 15 amino acids.

This clonotype was seen many times. The chain carries TRBV2 and TRBJ1-6, with 8 bases lining up with TRBD1. V was clipped by 5 bases and J by 9 bases; unmatched bases: 6. Germline-derived CDR1 and CDR2 are SNHLY and FYNNEI. The CDR3 has 14 amino acids. Here the CDR3 DNA reads TGTGCCAGCAGTACCGGACAGGGCACTTCACCCCTCCACTTT. This translates into CASSTGQGTSPLHF.

This clonotype was seen only a few times. The chain is built from TRBV28 and TRBJ2-7; D is unresolved. Between the trimmed V and J ends, which lost 10 bases and 0 bases, there was a span of 10 bases. The CDR3 runs to 12 residues. CDR1 and CDR2 from the germline V gene are MDHEN and SYDVKM. CDR3 amino acids: CATYEFSYEQYF. As DNA, the CDR3 is TGTGCCACCTACGAGTTCTCCTACGAGCAGTACTTC.

V and J are TRBV2 and TRBJ2-7, with D unclear. Germline V lookup: CDR1 SNHLY, CDR2 FYNNEI. V was trimmed by 5 bases and J by 9 bases, leaving 14 bases between them. This CDR3 has 12 residues. The CDR3 DNA reads as TGTGCCAGCAGTATGGGGTCGAGGCGGCAGTACTTC. The encoded protein is CASSMGSRRQYF. Full variable domain (outside the CDR3, taken from reference TRBV2 and TRBJ2-7): EPEVTQTPSHQVTQMGQEVILRCVPISNHLYFYWYRQILGQKVEFLVSFYNNEISEKSEIFDDQFSVERPDGSNFTLKIRSTKLEDSAMYFCASSMGSRRQYFGPGTRLTVT.

The rearrangement uses TRBV28 and TRBJ2-7; maybe TRBD2 (6 bases). With 1 base removed from V and 4 bases from J, the gap between germline ends came to 11 bases. The germline gives CDR1 MDHEN, CDR2 SYDVKM. This CDR3 has 14 amino acids. The CDR3 loop reads CASSLSGGVYEQYF. CDR3 nucleotide sequence: TGTGCCAGCAGTTTATCCGGGGGTGTTTACGAGCAGTACTTC.

This clonotype turned up a few times. The rearrangement joins TRBV7-6 to TRBJ2-2; a weak D match, TRBD1 (5 bases). Trimming shortened V by 3 bases and J by 0 bases, and 14 bases separated the two germline ends. This CDR3 spans 17 amino acids. The V gene's germline CDR1 is SGHVS and CDR2 FNYEAQ. The CDR3: CASSLTPKGTNTGELFF. The DNA for the CDR3 is TGTGCCAGCAGCTTGACCCCCAAGGGGACGAACACCGGGGAGCTGTTTTTT.

This clonotype was counted ten times or more. This rearrangement joins TRBV7-9 to TRBJ1-4; D might be TRBD1 (6 bases). The V gene lost 5 bases and the J gene lost 8 bases, with 18 bases spanning the gap. The CDR3 totals 15 residues. The germline V gene has CDR1 SEHNR and CDR2 FQNEAQ (reference sequence). The CDR3 region is CASSPQQGSIEKLFF. CDR3 in DNA: TGTGCCAGCAGCCCTCAACAGGGCTCAATAGAAAAACTGTTTTTT.

V and J are TRBV7-9 and TRBJ2-3, with 7 bases matching TRBD1. The ends lost 3 bases at V and 3 bases at J; junction bases unmatched: 6. Germline V lookup: CDR1 SEHNR, CDR2 FQNEAQ (reference sequence). The CDR3 is 15 residues long. The CDR3 DNA is TGTGCCAGCAGCTTTAAACCAGGGGGTACAGATACGCAGTATTTT. Its protein is CASSFKPGGTDTQYF.

This clonotype was observed a few times. The chain combines TRBV15 with TRBJ2-6; D unclear. V was clipped by 1 base and J by 6 bases, with 13 bases between them. CDR3 length equals 16 residues. Germline V gives CDR1 LNHNV, CDR2 YYDKDF (reference sequence). The CDR3 is CATSRVGRSLANVLTF. Written as DNA, the CDR3 is TGTGCCACCAGCAGAGTTGGCAGATCCTTGGCCAACGTCCTGACTTTC.

This chain joins TRBV27 and TRBJ1-6; D is undetermined. The V end lost 2 bases, the J end lost 3 bases, and 11 bases lay between the germline ends. CDR3 length: 16 residues. The germline V gene encodes CDR1 MNHEY and CDR2 SMNVEV (reference sequence). CDR3 amino acids: CASSLAEALYNSPLHF. In nucleotides, the CDR3 is TGTGCCAGCAGTTTAGCGGAAGCTCTCTATAATTCACCCCTCCACTTT.

This clonotype has a count of ten or more. V and J are TRBV5-8 and TRBJ2-7; D remains unclear. V was cut by 2 bases and J by 6 bases, with 3 bases left in between. CDR3 size: 10 residues. Germline assignment: CDR1 SGHTS and CDR2 YDEGEE. CDR3 DNA sequence: TGTGCCAGCAGCTTTTTCGAGCAGTACTTC. Amino acid sequence: CASSFFEQYF. Complete variable domain (other parts from reference TRBV5-8 and TRBJ2-7): EAGVTQSPTHLIKTRGQQATLRCSPISGHTSVYWYQQALGLGLQFLLWYDEGEERNRGNFPPRFSGRQFPNYSSELNVNALELEDSALYLCASSFFEQYFGPGTRLTVT.

CDR3 in DNA: TGTGCCAGCCTAAAACAGGGGGCCGGCGGGGCTTTCTTT. Protein: CASLKQGAGGAFF. This chain links TRBV12-3 or TRBV12-4 with TRBJ1-1; 9 bases map to TRBD1. After removal of 8 bases from V and 11 bases from J, the junction contained 12 bases not matched to a gene. The CDR3 sequence is 13 residues long.

This clonotype turned up a few times. The CDR3 region is CASSLQNSYEQYF. Here the CDR3 DNA reads TGTGCCAGCAGTTTGCAGAACTCCTACGAGCAGTACTTC. V usage is TRBV12-3 or TRBV12-4 and J usage is TRBJ2-7; D unresolved. The CDR3 spans 13 residues. Trimming stripped 3 bases from V and 0 bases from J, with 6 bases between.

The table lists this clonotype with a few counts. The rearrangement uses TRBV27 and TRBJ2-1; D is undetermined. Germline assignment: CDR1 MNHEY and CDR2 SMNVEV (reference sequence). The CDR3 spans 15 residues. V was trimmed by 2 bases and J by 4 bases, leaving 12 bases between them. The CDR3 loop reads CASSLVADPYNEQFF. CDR3 nucleotide sequence: TGTGCCAGCAGTTTAGTCGCGGACCCATACAATGAGCAGTTCTTC.